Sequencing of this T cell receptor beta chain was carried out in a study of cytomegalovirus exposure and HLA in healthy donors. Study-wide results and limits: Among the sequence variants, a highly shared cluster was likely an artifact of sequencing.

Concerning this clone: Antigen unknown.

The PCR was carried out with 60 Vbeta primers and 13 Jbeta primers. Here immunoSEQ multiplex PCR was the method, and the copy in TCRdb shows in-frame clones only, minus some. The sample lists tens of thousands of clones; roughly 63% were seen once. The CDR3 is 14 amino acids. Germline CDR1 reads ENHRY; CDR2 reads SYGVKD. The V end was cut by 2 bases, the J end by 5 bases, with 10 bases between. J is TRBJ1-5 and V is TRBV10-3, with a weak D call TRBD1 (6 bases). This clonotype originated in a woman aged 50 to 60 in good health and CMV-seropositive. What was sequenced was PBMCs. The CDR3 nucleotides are TGTGCCATCAGTGAGGAACAGGGCCATCAGCCCCAGCATTTT. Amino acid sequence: CAISEEQGHQPQHF.